The clone carrying this T cell receptor (beta chain) was observed once. The antigen is undetermined. V lost 3 bases to trimming and J lost 3 bases, with 9 bases between them. This CDR3 spans 14 amino acids. Germline V lookup: CDR1 MNHEY, CDR2 SVGAGI. The data were taken from a study of cytomegalovirus exposure and HLA in healthy donors. Study details: Previous work identified roughly 120 million unique TCR beta sequences from about 200 million T cells. Out of several hundred genotyped donors, about 76% belonged to the Caucasian-associated ancestry cluster.

PCR employed 60 Vbeta and 13 Jbeta primers. TCRdb's table, derived via immunoSEQ multiplex PCR, lists solely in-frame clones and lacks some. The sample records 90,000 to 120,000 clones, 82% being singletons. Whole-study results and caveats: Some V segments could not be told apart, so they were left out, TRBV6-2 and TRBV6-3 among them.

This TCR came from a man aged 25-45 years in good health and CMV-seropositive. The source material was PBMCs. The gene calls are TRBV6-5 and TRBJ1-5, with a tentative D call TRBD1 (5 bases). CDR3 loop: CASSYDSSNQPQHF. The CDR3 region has the DNA TGTGCCAGCAGTTATGACAGCTCCAATCAGCCCCAGCATTTT.